This T cell receptor (beta chain) was sequenced during a study of T cells in Graves' hyperthyroidism and ophthalmopathy. With a duration under 2 months, the hyperthyroidism was newly diagnosed in patients aged 18 to 65. Clinical symptoms, serum thyroxine and TRAb, thyroid ultrasound and orbital computed tomography together formed the diagnostic basis. This clonotype was counted ten times or more. Its antigen remains unidentified. Amplified TCR beta CDR3 regions came from RNA transcripts. Researchers ran a first-round RT-PCR on the TCR CDR3 using the HTBI primer set. Via MiXCR, TCRdb re-called the multiplex PCR reads, giving one row per CDR3 protein. The sample shows under 400,000 distinct CDR3 sequences, approximately 14% of them seen only once. Findings and limits, study-wide: Blood also held most thyroid clonotypes expanded beyond 0.001. The model identified upcoming ophthalmopathy a median approximately six months ahead of onset.

The sequence came from a young woman with Graves' hyperthyroidism that later progressed to Graves' ophthalmopathy. Sequencing was performed on blood.

The CDR3 DNA reads TGTGCCAGCAGCTTAGCGGCGACTAGCGGGAACTACAATGAGCAGTTCTTC. It specifies CASSLAATSGNYNEQFF. This rearrangement joins TRBV11-2 to TRBJ2-1, with TRBD2 matching 11 bases. The length of the CDR3 is 17 residues. CDR1 and CDR2 from the germline V gene are SGHAT and FQNNGV. The V and J ends lost 1 base and 3 bases, in that order; junction bases with no gene match: 5.